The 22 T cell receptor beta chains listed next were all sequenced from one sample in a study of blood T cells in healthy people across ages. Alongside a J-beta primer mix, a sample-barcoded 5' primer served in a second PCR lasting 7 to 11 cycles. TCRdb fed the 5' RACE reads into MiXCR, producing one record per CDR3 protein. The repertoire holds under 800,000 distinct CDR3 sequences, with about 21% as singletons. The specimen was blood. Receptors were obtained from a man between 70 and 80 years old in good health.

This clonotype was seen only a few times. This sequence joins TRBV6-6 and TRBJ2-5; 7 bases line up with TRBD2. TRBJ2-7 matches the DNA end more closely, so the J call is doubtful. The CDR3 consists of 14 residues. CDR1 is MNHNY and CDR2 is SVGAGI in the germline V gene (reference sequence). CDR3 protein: CASSSLREAYEQYF. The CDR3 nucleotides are TGTGCCAGCAGTTCACTCCGGGAGGCTTACGAGCAGTACTTC.

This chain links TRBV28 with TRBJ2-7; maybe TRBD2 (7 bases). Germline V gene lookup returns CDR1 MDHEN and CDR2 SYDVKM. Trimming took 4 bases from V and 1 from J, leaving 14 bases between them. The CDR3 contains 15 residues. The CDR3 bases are TGTGCCAGCAGTTATACGGGGGGCACATCCTACGAGCAGTACTTC. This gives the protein CASSYTGGTSYEQYF.

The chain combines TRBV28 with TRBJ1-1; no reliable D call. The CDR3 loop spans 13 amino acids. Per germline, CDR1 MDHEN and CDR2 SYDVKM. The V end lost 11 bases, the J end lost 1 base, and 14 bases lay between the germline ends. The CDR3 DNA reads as TGTGCCGCGGGATCTTTTAGGAACACTGAAGCTTTCTTT. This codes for CAAGSFRNTEAFF.

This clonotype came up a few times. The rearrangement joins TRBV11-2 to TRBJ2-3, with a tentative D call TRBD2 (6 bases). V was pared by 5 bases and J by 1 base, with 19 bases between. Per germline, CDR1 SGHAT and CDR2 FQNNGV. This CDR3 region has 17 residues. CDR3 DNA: TGTGCCAGCAGCCCCGGAGGGGCGGGATTGGGCACAGATACGCAGTATTTT. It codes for CASSPGGAGLGTDTQYF. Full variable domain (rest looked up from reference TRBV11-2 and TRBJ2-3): EAGVAQSPRYKIIEKRQSVAFWCNPISGHATLYWYQQILGQGPKLLIQFQNNGVVDDSQLPKDRFSAERLKGVDSTLKIQPAKLEDSAVYLCASSPGGAGLGTDTQYFGPGTRLTVL.

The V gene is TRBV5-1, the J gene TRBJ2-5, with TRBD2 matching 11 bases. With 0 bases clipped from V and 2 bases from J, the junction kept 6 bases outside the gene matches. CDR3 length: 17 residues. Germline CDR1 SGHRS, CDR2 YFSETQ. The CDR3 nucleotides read TGCGCCAGCAGCTTGGTAGGCATAGCGGGAGGGCAAGAGACCCAGTACTTC. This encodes CASSLVGIAGGQETQYF.

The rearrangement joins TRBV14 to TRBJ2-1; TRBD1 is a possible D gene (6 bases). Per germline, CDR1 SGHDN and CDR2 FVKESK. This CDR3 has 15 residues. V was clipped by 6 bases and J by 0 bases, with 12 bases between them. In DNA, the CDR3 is TGTGCCAGCAGTCAGAACAGGGTCTCCTACAATGAGCAGTTCTTC. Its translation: CASSQNRVSYNEQFF.

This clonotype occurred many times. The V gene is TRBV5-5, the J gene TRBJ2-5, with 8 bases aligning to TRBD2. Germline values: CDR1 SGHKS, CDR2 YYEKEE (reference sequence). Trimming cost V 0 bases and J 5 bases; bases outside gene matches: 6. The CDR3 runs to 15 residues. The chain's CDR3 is CASSLAPAGDETQYF. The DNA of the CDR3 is TGTGCCAGCAGCTTGGCCCCAGCGGGAGATGAGACCCAGTACTTC.

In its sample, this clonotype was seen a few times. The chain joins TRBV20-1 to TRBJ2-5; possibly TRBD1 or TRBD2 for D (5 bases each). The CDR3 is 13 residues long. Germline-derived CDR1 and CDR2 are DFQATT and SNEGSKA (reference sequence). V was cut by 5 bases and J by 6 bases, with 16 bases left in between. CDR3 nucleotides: TGCAGTGCTCCCGAGAGGGGTGGAAAGACCCAGTACTTC. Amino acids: CSAPERGGKTQYF.

The CDR3 loop reads CASSLARLYVYEQYF. CDR3 nucleotides: TGTGCCAGCAGCTTAGCGCGCCTTTATGTCTACGAGCAGTACTTC. This chain connects TRBV7-2 to TRBJ2-7, with D unresolved. Trimming shortened V by 0 bases and J by 3 bases, and 12 bases separated the two germline ends. Germline CDR1 and CDR2: SGHTA and FQGNSA. The CDR3 is made up of 15 amino acids.

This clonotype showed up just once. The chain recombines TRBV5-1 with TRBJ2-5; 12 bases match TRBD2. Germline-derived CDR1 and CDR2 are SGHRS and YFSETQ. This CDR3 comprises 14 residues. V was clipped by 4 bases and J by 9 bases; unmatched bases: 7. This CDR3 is CASSPGLAGTAQYF. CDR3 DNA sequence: TGCGCCAGCAGCCCAGGACTAGCGGGAACGGCCCAGTACTTC. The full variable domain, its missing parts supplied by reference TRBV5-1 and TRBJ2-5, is KAGVTQTPRYLIKTRGQQVTLSCSPISGHRSVSWYQQTPGQGLQFLFEYFSETQRNKGNFPGRFSGRQFSNSRSEMNVSTLELGDSALYLCASSPGLAGTAQYFGPGTRLLVL.

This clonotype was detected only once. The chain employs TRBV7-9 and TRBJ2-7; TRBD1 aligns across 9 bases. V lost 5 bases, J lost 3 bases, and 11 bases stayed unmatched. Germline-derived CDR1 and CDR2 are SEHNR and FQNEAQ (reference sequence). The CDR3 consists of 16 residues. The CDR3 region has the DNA TGTGCCAGCAGCACCCTACAGGGGGCTTCCTTCTACGAGCAGTACTTC. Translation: CASSTLQGASFYEQYF.

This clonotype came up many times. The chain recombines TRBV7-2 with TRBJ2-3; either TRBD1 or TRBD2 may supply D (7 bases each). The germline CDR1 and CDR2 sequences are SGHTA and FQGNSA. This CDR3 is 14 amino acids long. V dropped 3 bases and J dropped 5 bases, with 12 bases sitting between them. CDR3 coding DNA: TGTGCCAGCAGCTTGACAGGGAGGGAAGATACGCAGTATTTT. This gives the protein CASSLTGREDTQYF.

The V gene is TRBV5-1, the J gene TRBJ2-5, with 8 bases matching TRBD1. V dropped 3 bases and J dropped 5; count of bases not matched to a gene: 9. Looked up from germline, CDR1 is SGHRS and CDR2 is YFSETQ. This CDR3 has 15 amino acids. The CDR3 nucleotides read TGCGCCAGCAGCTGGGCGGACAGGGATACTGAGACCCAGTACTTC. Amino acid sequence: CASSWADRDTETQYF.

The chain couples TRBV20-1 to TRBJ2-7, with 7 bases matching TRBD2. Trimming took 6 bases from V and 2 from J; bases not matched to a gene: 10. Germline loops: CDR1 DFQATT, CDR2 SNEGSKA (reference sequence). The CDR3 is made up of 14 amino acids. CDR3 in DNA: TGCAGTGCCCGAAGGCTAGCGGATACCTACGAGCAGTACTTC. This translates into CSARRLADTYEQYF.

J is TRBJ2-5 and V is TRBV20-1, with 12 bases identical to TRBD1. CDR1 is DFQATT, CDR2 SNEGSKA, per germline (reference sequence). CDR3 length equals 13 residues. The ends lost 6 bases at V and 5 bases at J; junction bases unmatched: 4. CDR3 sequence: CSAGDRGPETQYF. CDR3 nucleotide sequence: TGCAGTGCCGGGGACAGGGGGCCTGAGACCCAGTACTTC.

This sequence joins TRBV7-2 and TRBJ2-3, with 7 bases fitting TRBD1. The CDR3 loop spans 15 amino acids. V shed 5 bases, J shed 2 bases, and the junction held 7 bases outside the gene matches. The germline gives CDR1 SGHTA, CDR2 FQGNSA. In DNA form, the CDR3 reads TGTGCCAGCAGCCGAAACAGGGGCCTCACAGATACGCAGTATTTT. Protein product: CASSRNRGLTDTQYF.

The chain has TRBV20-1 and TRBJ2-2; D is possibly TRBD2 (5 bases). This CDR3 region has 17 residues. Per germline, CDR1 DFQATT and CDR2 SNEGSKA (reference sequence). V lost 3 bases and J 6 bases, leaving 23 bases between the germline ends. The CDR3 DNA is TGCAGTGCTAGTCCCGGGGTGGCACACTCTTCCCCCGGGGAGCTGTTTTTT. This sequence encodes CSASPGVAHSSPGELFF.

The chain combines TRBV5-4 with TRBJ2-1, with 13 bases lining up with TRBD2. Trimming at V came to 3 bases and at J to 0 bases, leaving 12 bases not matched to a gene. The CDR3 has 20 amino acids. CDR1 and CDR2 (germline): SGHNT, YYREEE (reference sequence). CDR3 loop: CASSSKPPGLAGSSYNEQFF. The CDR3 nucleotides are TGTGCCAGCAGCTCGAAGCCGCCGGGACTAGCGGGGAGCTCCTACAATGAGCAGTTCTTC.

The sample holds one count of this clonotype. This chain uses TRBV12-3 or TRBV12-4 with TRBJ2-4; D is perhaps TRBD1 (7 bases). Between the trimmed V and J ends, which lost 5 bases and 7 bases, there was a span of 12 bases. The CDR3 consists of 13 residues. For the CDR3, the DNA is TGTGCCAGCAGTCGCAGGGGGGATAACATTCAGTACTTC. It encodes CASSRRGDNIQYF.

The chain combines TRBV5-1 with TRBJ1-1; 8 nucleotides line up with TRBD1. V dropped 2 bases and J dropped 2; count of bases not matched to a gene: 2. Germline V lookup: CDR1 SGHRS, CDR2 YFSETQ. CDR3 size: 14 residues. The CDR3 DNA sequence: TGCGCCAGCAGCTTCGGACAGGGCAACACTGAAGCTTTCTTT. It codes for CASSFGQGNTEAFF.

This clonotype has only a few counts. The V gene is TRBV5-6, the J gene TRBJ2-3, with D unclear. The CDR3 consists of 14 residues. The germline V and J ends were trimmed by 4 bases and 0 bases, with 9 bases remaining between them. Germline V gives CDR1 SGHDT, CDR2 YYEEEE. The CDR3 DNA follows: TGTGCCAGCAGCGACGGACCTAGCACAGATACGCAGTATTTT. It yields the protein CASSDGPSTDTQYF.

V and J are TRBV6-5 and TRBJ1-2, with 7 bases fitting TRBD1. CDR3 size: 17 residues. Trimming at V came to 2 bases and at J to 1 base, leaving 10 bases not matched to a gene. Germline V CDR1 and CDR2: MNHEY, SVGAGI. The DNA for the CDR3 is TGTGCCAGCAGTTACCGAACGACAGGGCGGGTTAACTATGGCTACACCTTC. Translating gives CASSYRTTGRVNYGYTF.